This T cell receptor (beta chain) was sequenced during a study of blood T cell repertoires in COVID-19. In the study overall: There were acute and convalescent COVID-19 samples, and they came from the United States, Italy and Spain. The analysed material was cDNA or gDNA that came from T cells, B-cell-depleted T cells, or PBMCs.

The assay was immunoSEQ multiplex PCR, and TCRdb's table has in-frame clones only and misses some. This sample has over 150,000 clones; 75% to 90% occur once, and the top ten carry roughly 6.2%. Ages ranged from about 18 to 89 years, with residence in 24 US areas. Participants had their cohort set by participant-reported clinical history. Between the trimmed V and J ends, which lost 5 bases and 1 base, there was a span of 19 bases. In germline, CDR1 is SGHTA, CDR2 FQGNSA. The CDR3 has 17 residues. The chain carries TRBV7-2 and TRBJ2-3; no reliable D call. This TCR was recovered from a man aged 40-50 years who had recovered from COVID-19. The specimen was PBMCs or T cells enriched from blood (not recorded which). The CDR3 reads CASSPYYVEVGTDTQYF. The CDR3, as DNA: TGTGCCAGCAGCCCCTATTATGTAGAGGTCGGCACAGATACGCAGTATTTT.